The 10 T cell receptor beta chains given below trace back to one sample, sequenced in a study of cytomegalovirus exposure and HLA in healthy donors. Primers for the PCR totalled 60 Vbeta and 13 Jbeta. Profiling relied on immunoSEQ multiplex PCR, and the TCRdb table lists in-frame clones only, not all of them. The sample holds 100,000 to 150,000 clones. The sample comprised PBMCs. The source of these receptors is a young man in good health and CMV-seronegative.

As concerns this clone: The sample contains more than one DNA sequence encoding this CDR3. As DNA, the CDR3 is TGTGCCAGCTCACCTCTTGCTGGAGGGAATTCCTACAATGAGCAGTTCTTC. Encoded protein: CASSPLAGGNSYNEQFF. This rearrangement joins TRBV18 to TRBJ2-1, with a possible D match to TRBD2 (6 bases). The germline V gene has CDR1 KGHSH and CDR2 LQKENI. This CDR3 is built from 17 residues. V lost 3 bases and J lost 1, with 16 bases in between.

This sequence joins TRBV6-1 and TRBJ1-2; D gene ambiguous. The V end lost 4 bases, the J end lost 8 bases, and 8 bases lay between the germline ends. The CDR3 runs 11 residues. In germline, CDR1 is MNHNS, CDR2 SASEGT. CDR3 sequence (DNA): TGTGCCAGCAGTGCCTATCGGGGCTACACCTTC. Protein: CASSAYRGYTF.

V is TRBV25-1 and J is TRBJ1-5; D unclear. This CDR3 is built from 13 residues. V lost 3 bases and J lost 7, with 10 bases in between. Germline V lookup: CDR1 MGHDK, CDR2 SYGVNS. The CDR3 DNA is TGTGCCAGCAGTGACGGGGTCGGGCAGCCCCAGCATTTT. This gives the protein CASSDGVGQPQHF. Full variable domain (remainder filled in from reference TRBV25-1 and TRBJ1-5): EADIYQTPRYLVIGTGKKITLECSQTMGHDKMYWYQQDPGMELHLIHYSYGVNSTEKGDLSSESTVSRIRTEHFPLTLESARPSHTSQYLCASSDGVGQPQHFGDGTRLSIL.

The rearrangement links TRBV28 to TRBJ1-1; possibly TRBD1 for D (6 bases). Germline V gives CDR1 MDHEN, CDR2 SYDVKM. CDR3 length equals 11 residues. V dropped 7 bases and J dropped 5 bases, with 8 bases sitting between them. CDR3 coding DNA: TGTGCCAGCATCAGGGGAACTGAAGCTTTCTTT. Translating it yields CASIRGTEAFF.

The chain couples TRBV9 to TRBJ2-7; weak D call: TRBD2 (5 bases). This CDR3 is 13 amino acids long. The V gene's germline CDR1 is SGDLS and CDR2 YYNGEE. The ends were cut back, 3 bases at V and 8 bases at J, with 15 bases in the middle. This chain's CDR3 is CASSARTGSKQYF. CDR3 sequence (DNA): TGTGCCAGCAGCGCAAGGACGGGATCCAAGCAGTACTTC. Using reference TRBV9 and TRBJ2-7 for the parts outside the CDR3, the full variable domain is DSGVTQTPKHLITATGQRVTLRCSPRSGDLSVYWYQQSLDQGLQFLIQYYNGEERAKGNILERFSAQQFPDLHSELNLSSLELGDSALYFCASSARTGSKQYFGPGTRLTVT.

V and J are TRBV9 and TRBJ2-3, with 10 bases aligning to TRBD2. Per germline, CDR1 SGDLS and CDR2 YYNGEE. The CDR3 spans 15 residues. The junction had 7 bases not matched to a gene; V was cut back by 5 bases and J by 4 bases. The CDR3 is CASSSSGRGADTQYF. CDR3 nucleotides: TGTGCCAGCAGTTCCAGCGGGAGGGGCGCAGATACGCAGTATTTT. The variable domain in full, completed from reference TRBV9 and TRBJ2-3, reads DSGVTQTPKHLITATGQRVTLRCSPRSGDLSVYWYQQSLDQGLQFLIQYYNGEERAKGNILERFSAQQFPDLHSELNLSSLELGDSALYFCASSSSGRGADTQYFGPGTRLTVL.

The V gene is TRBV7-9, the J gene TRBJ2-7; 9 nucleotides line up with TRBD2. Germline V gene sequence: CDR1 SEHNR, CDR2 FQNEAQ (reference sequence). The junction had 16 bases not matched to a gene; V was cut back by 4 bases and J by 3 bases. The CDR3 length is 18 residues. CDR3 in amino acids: CASSSPRRGLATFYEQYF. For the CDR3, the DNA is TGTGCCAGCAGCTCACCGCGCCGGGGACTAGCCACGTTCTACGAGCAGTACTTC. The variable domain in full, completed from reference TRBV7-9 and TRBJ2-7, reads DTGVSQNPRHKITKRGQNVTFRCDPISEHNRLYWYRQTLGQGPEFLTYFQNEAQLEKSRLLSDRFSAERPKGSFSTLEIQRTEQGDSAMYLCASSSPRRGLATFYEQYFGPGTRLTVT.

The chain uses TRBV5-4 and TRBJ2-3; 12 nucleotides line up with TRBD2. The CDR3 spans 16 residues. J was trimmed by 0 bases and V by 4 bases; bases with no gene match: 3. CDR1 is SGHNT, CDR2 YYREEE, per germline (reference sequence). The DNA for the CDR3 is TGTGCCAGCAGCCTGGGGACTAGCGGGAGCACAGATACGCAGTATTTT. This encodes CASSLGTSGSTDTQYF. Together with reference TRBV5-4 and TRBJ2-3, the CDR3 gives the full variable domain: ETGVTQSPTHLIKTRGQQVTLRCSSQSGHNTVSWYQQALGQGPQFIFQYYREEENGRGNFPPRFSGLQFPNYSSELNVNALELDDSALYLCASSLGTSGSTDTQYFGPGTRLTVL.

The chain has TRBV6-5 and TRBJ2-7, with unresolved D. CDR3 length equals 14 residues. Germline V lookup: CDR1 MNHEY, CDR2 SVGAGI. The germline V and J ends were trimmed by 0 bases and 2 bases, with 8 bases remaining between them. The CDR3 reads CASSYSYRTYEQYF. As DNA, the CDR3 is TGTGCCAGCAGTTACTCATACAGAACCTACGAGCAGTACTTC.

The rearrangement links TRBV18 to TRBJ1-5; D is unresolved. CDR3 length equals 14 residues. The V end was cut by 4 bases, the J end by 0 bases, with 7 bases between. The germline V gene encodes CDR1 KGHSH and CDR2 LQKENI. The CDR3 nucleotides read TGTGCCAGCTCACGAGGGAATAGCAATCAGCCCCAGCATTTT. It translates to CASSRGNSNQPQHF.